This T cell receptor beta chain was documented in a study of T cell responses to AZD1222 COVID-19 vaccine. Study-wide points: The donor group comprised mostly white British people and more females; the analysis possibly underestimated clonal diversity. Regions 160-218 and 743-854 dominated among vaccine-associated CD4 TCRs spanning spike. Compared with day 0, the breadth and depth of the Spike-specific TCR repertoire rose significantly after two doses of AZD1222.

The method was immunoSEQ multiplex PCR; TCRdb's version includes in-frame clones alone and lacks a portion of them. Counted here are more than 100,000 clones, 90% to 95% occurring once; the ten biggest clones make up about 48%. Germline V lookup: CDR1 SGHNT, CDR2 YYREEE (reference sequence). Trimming stripped 5 bases from V and 2 bases from J, with 11 bases between. The CDR3 length is 13 residues. This clone was detected only once. Its target is not known. The receptor was derived from an adult in good health. This chain joins TRBV5-4 and TRBJ2-7; D is uncertain. Sequencing used peripheral blood, obtained on day 0 of AZD1222 vaccination. The DNA for the CDR3 is TGTGCCAGCAGTTCGAAGGCTGCCTACGAGCAGTACTTC. This encodes CASSSKAAYEQYF. The variable domain in full, completed from reference TRBV5-4 and TRBJ2-7, reads ETGVTQSPTHLIKTRGQQVTLRCSSQSGHNTVSWYQQALGQGPQFIFQYYREEENGRGNFPPRFSGLQFPNYSSELNVNALELDDSALYLCASSSKAAYEQYFGPGTRLTVT.